These T cell receptor beta chains were read from a single sample in a study of prognosis after radiotherapy for stage I lung cancer. TCRdb itself ran the multiplex PCR reads through MiXCR, one entry per CDR3 protein. The sample includes about 59,000 distinct CDR3 sequences, around 27% of them seen just once. Specimen: PBMCs, collected before or after stereotactic body radiation therapy (not recorded which). The receptors were gathered from a donor at least 50 years old with non-small cell lung cancer. CDR3s include the opening cysteine and the closing phenylalanine or tryptophan. The D gene is left open where the match is weak. Not every row has a clone size; where given, it reads once, few, many or a size class.

many	TRBV3-1	NA	TRBJ1-1	TGTGCCAGCAGCCACCCGGGAGAGAACACTGAAGCTTTCTTT	CASSHPGENTEAFF
many	TRBV20-1	TRBD1	TRBJ1-1	TGCAGTGCTAGTCAGGGGGCCAACACTGAAGCTTTCTTT	CSASQGANTEAFF
few	TRBV3-1	NA	TRBJ2-4	TGTGCCAGCAGCCAAGATTGGGACAAGGGAGGCATTCAGTACTTC	CASSQDWDKGGIQYF
many	TRBV30	TRBD2	TRBJ2-5	TGTGCCTGGAGGGAAAGCGGGGGGGCAAAGACCCAGTACTTC	CAWRESGGAKTQYF
many	TRBV24-1	NA	TRBJ1-4	TGTGCCACCAGTGAAGGGGGTGTGGGTGAAAAACTGTTTTTT	CATSEGGVGEKLFF
medium-sized	TRBV6-1	NA	TRBJ1-2	TGTGCCAGCAGTGACATCCGAACTAACTATGGCTACACCTTC	CASSDIRTNYGYTF
NA	TRBV19	TRBD1	TRBJ1-1	TGTGCCAGTAGAACCCCGGACAGGGTTTTGGAAGCTTTCTTT	CASRTPDRVLEAFF
many	TRBV18	TRBD1	TRBJ2-2	TGTGCCAGCAGGACAGGCGGGAACACCGGGGAGCTGTTTTTT	CASRTGGNTGELFF
many	TRBV3-1	TRBD2	TRBJ2-1	TGTGCCAGCACCTTGTCTGGGTGGGGGGGTCGGAATGAGCAGTTCTTC	CASTLSGWGGRNEQFF
many	TRBV20-1	TRBD1	TRBJ1-5	TGCAGTGCTAGACTAAGGGGGCATCAGCCCCAGCATTTT	CSARLRGHQPQHF
many	TRBV9	NA	TRBJ1-6	TGTGCCAGCAGCCCAGTATTGGGTAATTCACCCCTCCACTTT	CASSPVLGNSPLHF
many	TRBV3-1	NA	TRBJ2-6	TGTGCCAGCAGCCGAGGCAGCTCTGGGGCCAACGTCCTGACTTTC	CASSRGSSGANVLTF
many	TRBV20-1	TRBD1	TRBJ2-7	TGCAGTGCTAGAGTCAAGGGACAGGTCTCCTACGAGCAGTACTTC	CSARVKGQVSYEQYF
few	TRBV3-1	TRBD2	TRBJ2-3	TGTGCCAGCAGCCAAGACCCTAGCGGGGGATTTAGCACAGATACGCAGTATTTT	CASSQDPSGGFSTDTQYF
many	TRBV15	TRBD2	TRBJ2-5	TGTGCCACCAGCAGTGGGACGGAGACCTTAGCGGGGGGGCCGGGTGAGACCCAGTACTTC	CATSSGTETLAGGPGETQYF
NA	TRBV27	NA	TRBJ2-3	TGTGCCAGCAGCTTATCCCGGTACACGGCGCAGTATTTT	CASSLSRYTAQYF
NA	TRBV12-3/TRBV12-4	NA	TRBJ2-1	TGTGCCAACAGCACGGCCCGGGGAGATGATCAGTTCTTC	CANSTARGDDQFF
many	TRBV6-1	NA	TRBJ2-3	TGTGCCAGCAGAAGGGGGTCAGACGGAAGCACAGATACGCAGTATTTT	CASRRGSDGSTDTQYF
NA	TRBV5-6	NA	TRBJ2-5	TGTGCCAGCAGCTACAGCGAGGGGACCCAGTACTTC	CASSYSEGTQYF
many	TRBV6-9	NA	TRBJ1-2	TGTGCCAGCAGTTACACCGAGGCCCCCCGGCGGGGCTACACCTTC	CASSYTEAPRRGYTF
many	TRBV6-1	TRBD2	TRBJ2-4	TGTGCCAGCACCGGAGCGGGGGGGAGTAGAAACATTCAGTACTTC	CASTGAGGSRNIQYF
many	TRBV18	NA	TRBJ1-1	TGTGCCAGCTCATCGGAATACCGGGGGATTGAAGCTTTCTTT	CASSSEYRGIEAFF
many	TRBV10-3	NA	TRBJ1-1	TGTGCCATCAGTGAAGGAACGAACACTGAAGCTTTCTTT	CAISEGTNTEAFF
many	TRBV3-1	NA	TRBJ1-5	TGTGCCAGCAGCCAATCCTCCCTTAGCAATCAGCCCCAGCATTTT	CASSQSSLSNQPQHF
many	TRBV7-3	TRBD1	TRBJ2-2	TGTGCCAGCAGCCAAAGACAGGGGTCGAACACCGGGGAGCTGTTTTTT	CASSQRQGSNTGELFF
NA	TRBV27	TRBD2	TRBJ2-3	TGTGCCAGCAGTTCCGGGACTAGCGGGTGGTTCTTAGATACGCAGTATTTT	CASSSGTSGWFLDTQYF
many	TRBV4-2	TRBD2	TRBJ2-7	TGTGCCAGCAGCCAAGGATCAGCGGGGGTCATAAGGGAGCAGTACTTC	CASSQGSAGVIREQYF
many	TRBV6-4	NA	TRBJ1-2	TGTGCCAGCAGTCCCATCCTAAGTAGGGGACCTAACTATGGCTACACCTTC	CASSPILSRGPNYGYTF
many	TRBV2	NA	TRBJ2-1	TGTGCCAGCACCATGGACCCTTACAATGAGCAGTTCTTC	CASTMDPYNEQFF
many	TRBV29-1	NA	TRBJ2-3	TGCAGCGTTGCGAGGGACCGAAGCACAGATACGCAGTATTTT	CSVARDRSTDTQYF
many	TRBV6-5	TRBD1	TRBJ2-5	TGTGCCAGCAGTTCGGGGGCTCAGGGACAGGGTACAGAGACCCAGTACTTC	CASSSGAQGQGTETQYF
many	TRBV12-3/TRBV12-4	TRBD1	TRBJ1-5	TGTGCCAGCAGCGGACAGGGCGATCAGCCCCAGCATTTT	CASSGQGDQPQHF
many	TRBV11-2	NA	TRBJ2-7	TGTGCCAGCAGCTTAGATCGGGGCAGCCACTACGAGCAGTACTTC	CASSLDRGSHYEQYF
many	TRBV3-1	TRBD2	TRBJ2-3	TGTGCCAGCAGCCAAGATAAGGCCCAGCGGGGGGGAGATACGCAGTATTTT	CASSQDKAQRGGDTQYF
many	TRBV19	NA	TRBJ1-6	TGTGCCAGTAGCCGTACCACGGGAAGTTCACCCCTCCACTTT	CASSRTTGSSPLHF
many	TRBV6-1	NA	TRBJ2-5	TGTGCCAGCAGTGCCCTCTTCTGGAACTCTGAGACCCAGTACTTC	CASSALFWNSETQYF
many	TRBV12-3/TRBV12-4	NA	TRBJ2-4	TGTGCCAGCAGGCCTCGCGGGACCGTCAAAGACATTCAGTACTTC	CASRPRGTVKDIQYF
many	TRBV5-1	NA	TRBJ1-1	TGCGCCAGCAGCTTGTATTCGTTAGGGAACACTGAAGCTTTCTTT	CASSLYSLGNTEAFF
many	TRBV3-1	NA	TRBJ1-2	TGTGCCAGCAGCCAAGTAAACAGGGTGGATGGCTACACCTTC	CASSQVNRVDGYTF
many	TRBV20-1	NA	TRBJ1-5	TGCAGTGCTCTTGGAGGGGGCAATCAGCCCCAGCATTTT	CSALGGGNQPQHF
many	TRBV27	NA	TRBJ1-4	TGTGCCAGCAGTTTATCTGACAGCTCAACTAATGAAAAACTGTTTTTT	CASSLSDSSTNEKLFF
NA	TRBV10-2	NA	TRBJ1-2	TGCGCCAGCAGTGACGGGAGTTATTCTGGTTACACCTTC	CASSDGSYSGYTF
many	TRBV2	NA	TRBJ1-5	TGTGCCAGCAGTGAGGAATTAGGGAGTCCCCAGCATTTT	CASSEELGSPQHF
many	TRBV6-1	NA	TRBJ2-7	TGTGCCAGCAGTGGACAAGCCTACGAGCAGTACTTC	CASSGQAYEQYF
many	TRBV3-1	TRBD1	TRBJ1-3	TGTGCCAGCAGCCAAGAAGGGGACAGGGCTGGAAACACCATATATTTT	CASSQEGDRAGNTIYF
many	TRBV5-8	TRBD2	TRBJ2-5	TGTGCCAGCAGCTTGGCCAGACTAGCGGGGGGTTTACAAGAGACCCAGTACTTC	CASSLARLAGGLQETQYF
many	TRBV11-3	NA	TRBJ1-6	TGTGCCAGCAGCTTAGAGGGAAGTGCTAATTCACCCCTCCACTTT	CASSLEGSANSPLHF
many	TRBV5-5	NA	TRBJ2-5	TGTGCCAGTAGGGTTAGCGGCGAAGAGACCCAGTACTTC	CASRVSGEETQYF
many	TRBV20-1	TRBD1	TRBJ1-4	TGCAGTGCTAGCTCACACAGGGGGCTTCATGAAAAACTGTTTTTT	CSASSHRGLHEKLFF
NA	TRBV6-1	NA	TRBJ2-3	TGTGCCAGCAGACGGATGCGGACAGAGTGGTGCACAGATACGCAGTATTTT	CASRRMRTEWCTDTQYF